A single sample is the source of the 26 T cell receptor beta chains below, sequenced in a study of OX40 agonist ivuxolimab in advanced cancers. Assay used: immunoSEQ multiplex PCR; TCRdb lists only in-frame clones, some missing. The table records about 73,000 clones, approximately 86% of them present only once. Sequencing used CD4+ or CD8+ T cells sorted from blood, obtained in a trial of the OX40 agonist ivuxolimab. These receptors originate from an adult with an advanced solid tumor such as melanoma, head and neck, liver or kidney cancer.

The chain links TRBV19 to TRBJ1-2; 12 nucleotides line up with TRBD1. The CDR3 consists of 14 residues. After removal of 5 bases from V and 8 bases from J, the junction contained 6 bases not matched to a gene. CDR1 LNHDA and CDR2 SQIVND come from the germline V gene (reference sequence). The CDR3: CASSPGQGAEGYTF. The CDR3 DNA follows: TGTGCCAGTAGTCCGGGACAGGGGGCTGAAGGCTACACCTTC.

The chain uses TRBV21-1 and TRBJ1-3; the D call of TRBD1 is as the table states it, not checked on the DNA. TRBV21-1 is deemed a pseudogene. The CDR3 is 14 amino acids. The CDR3 loop is CASSQGKRGNTIYF. In nucleotides, the CDR3 is TGTGCCAGCAGCCAGGGCAAAAGGGGAAACACCATATATTTT.

This rearrangement joins TRBV7-7 to TRBJ2-5; D gene ambiguous. The germline gives CDR1 SSHAT, CDR2 FNYEAQ (reference sequence). The CDR3 loop spans 13 amino acids. Trimming pared 6 bases from V and 2 bases from J, leaving 10 bases between. Here the CDR3 reads CASSVGLQETQYF. The CDR3 DNA sequence: TGTGCCAGCAGTGTTGGGCTTCAAGAGACCCAGTACTTC. Full variable domain (rest looked up from reference TRBV7-7 and TRBJ2-5): GAGVSQSPRYKVTKRGQDVTLRCDPISSHATLYWYQQALGQGPEFLTYFNYEAQPDKSGLPSDRFSAERPEGSISTLTIQRTEQRDSAMYRCASSVGLQETQYFGPGTRLLVL.

This clone was observed a few times. J is TRBJ2-1 and V is TRBV6-1, with TRBD2 matching 11 bases. The germline V gene encodes CDR1 MNHNS and CDR2 SASEGT. CDR3 length equals 18 residues. Losses at the gene ends were 4 bases for V and 1 base for J; bases not matched to a gene: 9. The chain's CDR3 is CASSGPTSGGFSYNEQFF. In nucleotides, the CDR3 is TGTGCCAGCAGTGGCCCCACTAGCGGGGGATTTTCCTACAATGAGCAGTTCTTC.

The chain uses TRBV7-6 and TRBJ2-1, with 9 bases fitting TRBD2. The trim removed 6 bases at V and 7 bases at J, leaving 16 bases unmatched. Germline V CDR1 and CDR2: SGHVS, FNYEAQ. The CDR3 covers 17 residues. The CDR3 loop is CASSLITSGPAGNEQFF. In DNA form, the CDR3 reads TGTGCCAGCAGTTTAATCACTAGCGGGCCGGCGGGTAATGAGCAGTTCTTC.

The chain recombines TRBV6-1 with TRBJ2-2, with D tentatively TRBD2 (5 bases). V lost 7 bases and J lost 0, with 12 bases in between. Germline assignment: CDR1 MNHNS and CDR2 SASEGT. The CDR3 is 15 amino acids. The CDR3 DNA reads TGTGCCAGCATTCGGAGAGGGCCGAACACCGGGGAGCTGTTTTTT. As protein: CASIRRGPNTGELFF.

The chain's CDR3 is CASSPPGAKNIQYF. The CDR3, as DNA: TGTGCCAGCAGTCCCCCCGGAGCCAAAAACATTCAGTACTTC. The genes are TRBV6-5 and TRBJ2-4; D unclear. This CDR3 has 14 amino acids. The V end lost 5 bases, the J end lost 0 bases, and 8 bases lay between the germline ends. Per germline, CDR1 MNHEY and CDR2 SVGAGI.

This chain uses TRBV27 with TRBJ2-1; 13 positions match TRBD2. Germline CDR1 reads MNHEY; CDR2 reads SMNVEV (reference sequence). J gave up 3 bases and V 3 bases, and 5 bases lay outside the gene matches. This CDR3 has 17 residues. For the CDR3, the DNA is TGTGCCAGCAGTTTTAGGACTAGCGGGAGTAACTACAATGAGCAGTTCTTC. This codes for CASSFRTSGSNYNEQFF.

The rearrangement links TRBV27 to TRBJ2-7, with 7 bases identical to TRBD2. Germline CDR1 is MNHEY and CDR2 is SMNVEV (reference sequence). The CDR3 sequence is 15 residues long. J lost 4 bases, V lost 0 bases, and 6 bases had no gene match. The CDR3 coding sequence is TGTGCCAGCAGTTTATCGACGACTAGCAGTTACGAGCAGTACTTC. This translates into CASSLSTTSSYEQYF.

The CDR3 reads CASSQVGGSRRNTIYF. CDR3 DNA: TGTGCCAGCAGCCAAGTTGGGGGGTCCCGCCGTAACACCATATATTTT. The genes are TRBV14 and TRBJ1-3; perhaps TRBD1 as D (5 bases). Germline values: CDR1 SGHDN, CDR2 FVKESK. The CDR3 is 16 residues long. Deletions cut 1 base from V and 7 bases from J, with 17 bases between.

V is TRBV11-2 and J is TRBJ2-7; 9 bases line up with TRBD2. This CDR3 region has 15 residues. V was pared by 1 base and J by 3 bases, with 4 bases of the junction left unmatched. Germline V lookup: CDR1 SGHAT, CDR2 FQNNGV. Here the CDR3 reads CASSLGASGNYEQYF. CDR3 DNA sequence: TGTGCCAGCAGCTTAGGGGCTAGCGGGAACTACGAGCAGTACTTC. The full variable domain, in which reference TRBV11-2 and TRBJ2-7 provide the parts outside the CDR3, is EAGVAQSPRYKIIEKRQSVAFWCNPISGHATLYWYQQILGQGPKLLIQFQNNGVVDDSQLPKDRFSAERLKGVDSTLKIQPAKLEDSAVYLCASSLGASGNYEQYFGPGTRLTVT.

This chain uses TRBV4-2 with TRBJ2-6, with a tentative D call TRBD2 (7 bases). The germline CDR1 and CDR2 sequences are LGHNA and YNFKEQ. V gave up 8 bases and J gave up 0 bases, with 20 bases separating them. The CDR3 is 18 amino acids. CDR3 nucleotides: TGTGCCAGCCAGCCGGAAGGGGGGGTAAGCTCTGGGGCCAACGTCCTGACTTTC. Amino acids: CASQPEGGVSSGANVLTF.

The chain uses TRBV2 and TRBJ2-7; maybe TRBD2 (6 bases). This CDR3 has 12 amino acids. CDR1 is SNHLY and CDR2 is FYNNEI in the germline V gene. Between the trimmed V and J ends, which lost 6 bases and 6 bases, there was a span of 12 bases. The CDR3 DNA sequence: TGTGCCAGCAGAAGGACTATTCGCGAGCAGTACTTC. Its translation is CASRRTIREQYF.

The V call is TRBV27, the J call TRBJ2-7; TRBD2 agrees at 8 bases. Trimming took 4 bases from V and 7 from J; bases not matched to a gene: 9. This CDR3 has 14 residues. Germline CDR1 reads MNHEY; CDR2 reads SMNVEV (reference sequence). The CDR3 DNA follows: TGTGCCAGCAGTTCGGCTAGCGGGCGGGGAGAGCAGTACTTC. The encoded protein is CASSSASGRGEQYF.

This chain uses TRBV5-4 with TRBJ2-7; perhaps TRBD1 as D (5 bases). CDR1 and CDR2 from the germline V gene are SGHNT and YYREEE (reference sequence). CDR3 length equals 12 residues. V was pared by 0 bases and J by 4 bases, with 5 bases between. The CDR3 DNA is TGTGCCAGCAGCTTGGAGGGGTACGAGCAGTACTTC. It encodes CASSLEGYEQYF.

The chain recombines TRBV5-1 with TRBJ2-2; TRBD2 matches at 8 bases. The CDR3 contains 16 residues. From germline, CDR1 is SGHRS and CDR2 YFSETQ. V lost 0 bases and J lost 3; bases outside the gene matches: 4. The CDR3 nucleotides read TGCGCCAGCAGCTTGGACAGCGGGGGATACACCGGGGAGCTGTTTTTT. Translation gives CASSLDSGGYTGELFF.

The chain carries TRBV7-9 and TRBJ2-3, with D possibly matching TRBD1 (5 bases). Trimming stripped 1 base from V and 2 bases from J, with 10 bases between. CDR1 SEHNR and CDR2 FQNEAQ come from the germline V gene (reference sequence). CDR3 length: 15 residues. The CDR3 DNA is TGTGCCAGCAGCTTAGTTAGCAGGGCCACAGATACGCAGTATTTT. It specifies CASSLVSRATDTQYF.

This chain uses TRBV5-6 with TRBJ1-3; D is undetermined. V was pared by 4 bases and J by 0 bases, with 11 bases between. The CDR3 sequence is 15 residues long. Germline V lookup: CDR1 SGHDT, CDR2 YYEEEE. CDR3 bases: TGTGCCAGCAGCCTGGAGAGTTACTCTGGAAACACCATATATTTT. Encoded protein: CASSLESYSGNTIYF.

The table lists this clone with a count of one. The rearrangement links TRBV5-4 to TRBJ1-2; D is perhaps TRBD1 (6 bases). The CDR3 spans 15 residues. Germline V gives CDR1 SGHNT, CDR2 YYREEE (reference sequence). Deletions cut 3 bases from V and 6 bases from J, with 18 bases between. DNA of the CDR3: TGTGCCAGCAGCTGGGGAGCGGGAGGGGACAATGGCTACACCTTC. It translates to CASSWGAGGDNGYTF.

The genes are TRBV14 and TRBJ1-1; 9 positions match TRBD1. The length of the CDR3 is 17 residues. V was pared by 1 base and J by 5 bases, with 11 bases of the junction left unmatched. Germline loops: CDR1 SGHDN, CDR2 FVKESK. The CDR3 region is CASSQVGTGTGKTEAFF. As DNA, the CDR3 is TGTGCCAGCAGCCAAGTCGGAACCGGGACAGGGAAAACTGAAGCTTTCTTT.

On this clone: This same CDR3 is encoded by further DNA sequences in the sample. CDR3 sequence reads: CASSWSLPGNTEAFF. CDR3 nucleotide sequence: TGTGCCAGCAGTTGGTCACTCCCTGGCAACACTGAAGCTTTCTTT. The V gene is TRBV6-5, the J gene TRBJ1-1; D unresolved. The CDR3 loop spans 15 amino acids. The germline V gene encodes CDR1 MNHEY and CDR2 SVGAGI. Trimming pared 4 bases from V and 2 bases from J, leaving 14 bases between.

V gene TRBV19 combines with J gene TRBJ2-5, with 14 bases that match TRBD2. The CDR3 loop spans 16 amino acids. Germline V gene lookup returns CDR1 LNHDA and CDR2 SQIVND (reference sequence). V was pared by 5 bases and J by 5 bases, with 7 bases of the junction left unmatched. The CDR3 sequence is CASSSGLAGGRETQYF. DNA of the CDR3: TGTGCCAGTAGTTCTGGACTAGCGGGGGGTAGGGAGACCCAGTACTTC.

The V call is TRBV29-1, the J call TRBJ2-7; D could derive from TRBD1 or TRBD2 (6 bases each). CDR1 is SQVTM and CDR2 is ANQGSEA in the germline V gene. The CDR3 contains 11 residues. V was cut by 5 bases and J by 5 bases, with 10 bases left in between. For the CDR3, the DNA is TGCAGCGTTTACGGGGGCGACGAGCAGTACTTC. Protein: CSVYGGDEQYF.

The chain recombines TRBV19 with TRBJ2-7, with D hard to call. The length of the CDR3 is 16 residues. Trimming stripped 7 bases from V and 0 bases from J, with 19 bases between. Germline V gives CDR1 LNHDA, CDR2 SQIVND (reference sequence). This CDR3 is CASKKAGPLTSYEQYF. The CDR3 region has the DNA TGTGCCAGTAAGAAGGCCGGGCCCCTAACCTCCTACGAGCAGTACTTC.

V gene TRBV10-3 combines with J gene TRBJ1-1, with D possibly matching TRBD1 (6 bases). The V end was cut by 6 bases, the J end by 6 bases, with 20 bases between. Germline CDR1 and CDR2: ENHRY and SYGVKD. The CDR3 covers 15 residues. The DNA for the CDR3 is TGTGCCATCAGGGGGACGGTCGGACAGAGGGCTGAAGCTTTCTTT. Residues: CAIRGTVGQRAEAFF.

The chain is built from TRBV5-4 and TRBJ2-1; 9 nucleotides agree with TRBD2. From germline, CDR1 is SGHNT and CDR2 YYREEE (reference sequence). The CDR3 extends over 14 amino acids. J was trimmed by 11 bases and V by 0 bases; bases with no gene match: 6. Here the CDR3 DNA reads TGTGCCAGCAGCTTGGCGGGCGGGGGGGCCCAGCAGTTCTTC. Its protein product is CASSLAGGGAQQFF. Looking up the rest from reference TRBV5-4 and TRBJ2-1 gives the full variable domain: ETGVTQSPTHLIKTRGQQVTLRCSSQSGHNTVSWYQQALGQGPQFIFQYYREEENGRGNFPPRFSGLQFPNYSSELNVNALELDDSALYLCASSLAGGGAQQFFGPGTRLTVL.